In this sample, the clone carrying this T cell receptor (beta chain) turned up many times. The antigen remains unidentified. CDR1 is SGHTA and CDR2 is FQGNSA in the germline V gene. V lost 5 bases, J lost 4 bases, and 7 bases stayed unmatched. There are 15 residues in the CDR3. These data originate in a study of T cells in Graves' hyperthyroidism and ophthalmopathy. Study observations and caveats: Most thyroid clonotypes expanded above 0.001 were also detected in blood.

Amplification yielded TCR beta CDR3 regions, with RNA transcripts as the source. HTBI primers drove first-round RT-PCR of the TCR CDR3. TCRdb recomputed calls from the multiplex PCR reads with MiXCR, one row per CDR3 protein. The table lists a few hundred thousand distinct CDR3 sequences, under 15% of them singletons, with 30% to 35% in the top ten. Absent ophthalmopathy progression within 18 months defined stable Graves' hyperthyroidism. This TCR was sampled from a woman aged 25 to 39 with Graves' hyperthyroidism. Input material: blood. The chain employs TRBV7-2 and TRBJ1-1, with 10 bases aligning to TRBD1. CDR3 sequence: CASSQGQGGSTEAFF. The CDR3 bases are TGTGCCAGCAGCCAAGGACAGGGGGGAAGCACTGAAGCTTTCTTT.